Listed below are T cell receptor beta chains from one sample, sequenced in a study of T cells in Graves' hyperthyroidism and ophthalmopathy. TCRdb itself ran the multiplex PCR reads through MiXCR, one entry per CDR3 protein. The profile shows around 340,000 distinct CDR3 sequences, around 16% of them singletons. Sequencing was carried out using blood. These receptors originate from a man aged 25-40 years with Graves' hyperthyroidism. Both conserved end residues are part of each CDR3. D genes are given only for firm matches. The size field is filled for only some rows; it gives once, few, many or a size class.

TRBJ1-2 | . | TRBV7-2 | many | TGTGCCAGCAGCCCAAGCAGAGTCTATGGCTACACCTTC | CASSPSRVYGYTF
TRBJ1-5 | . | TRBV12-3/TRBV12-4 | many | TGTGCCAGCAGTTTTGTACAGGAGGGTTCGCCCCAGCATTTT | CASSFVQEGSPQHF
TRBJ2-2 | . | TRBV7-3 | few | TGTGCCAGCGCCTCAACGGGGACCGGGGAGCTGTTTTTT | CASASTGTGELFF
TRBJ1-5 | . | TRBV6-1 | many | TGTGCCGCGTGGGAAACCCCTCATCAGCCCCAGCATTTT | CAAWETPHQPQHF
TRBJ1-2 | TRBD1 | TRBV20-1 | many | TGCAGTGCTTACGACAGGGTCGGCTACACCTTC | CSAYDRVGYTF
TRBJ2-7 | TRBD1 | TRBV5-6 | medium-sized | TGTGCCAGCAGCCAAGACAGGGGGCACCTCTACGAGCAGTACTTC | CASSQDRGHLYEQYF
TRBJ2-1 | . | TRBV5-4 | . | TGTGCCAGCAGCTTGAAGCGGGCACTCTACAATGAGCAGTTCTTC | CASSLKRALYNEQFF
TRBJ1-5 | . | TRBV19 | . | TGTGCCAGTAGTCTGAGGGGGCCCCAGCATTTT | CASSLRGPQHF
TRBJ2-1 | TRBD2 | TRBV30 | . | TGTGCCTGGAGAGAGCTAGCGGTAGTTCAGTTCTTC | CAWRELAVVQFF
TRBJ2-3 | . | TRBV12-3/TRBV12-4 | . | TGTGCCAGCAGGCTAAAAAGCACAGATACGCAGTATTTT | CASRLKSTDTQYF
TRBJ2-5 | TRBD1 | TRBV12-3/TRBV12-4 | . | TGTGCCAGCAGTTTAACGACAGGGGGGCAAGAGACCCAGTACTTC | CASSLTTGGQETQYF